This T cell receptor (beta chain) was recorded in a study of T cell responses to AZD1222 COVID-19 vaccine. Study as a whole: Pooled in the analysis were second doses at about 4 or about 12 weeks.

The V gene lost 3 bases and the J gene lost 7 bases, with 8 bases spanning the gap. Germline CDR1 is DFQATT and CDR2 is SNEGSKA (reference sequence). This CDR3 is 11 amino acids long. About this clone itself: Its target is unknown.

Assay used: immunoSEQ multiplex PCR; TCRdb lists only in-frame clones, some missing. Among around 100,000 clones listed, more than 70% were seen once. Study-level results: Compared with day 0, the breadth and depth of the Spike-specific TCR repertoire rose significantly after two doses of AZD1222. A mostly white British donor set with more females was recruited, and clonal diversity was possibly underestimated. In the spike-specific TCR repertoire, nearly half reportedly target unmutated variant regions.

The source of this sequence is an adult in good health. The material was peripheral blood, obtained on day 0 of AZD1222 vaccination. The J gene is TRBJ2-3, the V gene TRBV20-1; perhaps TRBD2 as D (5 bases). CDR3 loop: CSARLAYTQYF. The CDR3, as DNA: TGCAGTGCTAGGCTAGCATATACGCAGTATTTT.